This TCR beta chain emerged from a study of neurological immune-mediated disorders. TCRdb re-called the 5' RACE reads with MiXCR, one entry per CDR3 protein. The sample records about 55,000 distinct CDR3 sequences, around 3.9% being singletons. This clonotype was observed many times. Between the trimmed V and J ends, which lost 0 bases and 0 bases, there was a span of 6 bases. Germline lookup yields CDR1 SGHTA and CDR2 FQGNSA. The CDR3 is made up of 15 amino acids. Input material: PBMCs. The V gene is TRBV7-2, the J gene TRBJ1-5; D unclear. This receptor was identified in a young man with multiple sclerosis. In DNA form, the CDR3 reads TGTGCCAGCAGCTTAGCCGGGTATAGCAATCAGCCCCAGCATTTT. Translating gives CASSLAGYSNQPQHF.